This T cell receptor (beta chain) was identified in a study of T cell repertoires in cytomegalovirus infection. Background on the study: Evidence of both CMV infection and a matching HLA type came from public TCR beta signatures. Study results and limitations: Dominating the ex vivo response were TCR beta clonotypes that were CMV-specific and HLA-C-restricted.

Trimming took off 4 bases at V and 8 bases at J, with 14 bases between the two ends. The CDR3 extends over 14 amino acids. Per germline, CDR1 SGHVS and CDR2 FNYEAQ. In TCRdb, the reads were re-called with MiXCR into one record per CDR3 protein. The sample includes 750,000 to 950,000 distinct CDR3 sequences, about 27% of them seen just once. Concerning this clonotype: Antigen unknown.

This material consisted of cultured CD8+ T cells from PBMCs, taken from culture after CMV antigen stimulation. The sequence derives from a human donor in good health (CMV status not recorded). Some clones in this sample may be carry-over from other donors' samples. The rearrangement uses TRBV7-6 and TRBJ1-4; tentative D call: TRBD1 (6 bases). DNA for the CDR3: TGTGCCAGCAGCTCCTCGGGGGGGACAGAAAAACTGTTTTTT. Translation gives CASSSSGGTEKLFF. The entire variable domain, with the rest obtained from reference TRBV7-6 and TRBJ1-4, is as follows: GAGVSQSPRYKVTKRGQDVALRCDPISGHVSLYWYRQALGQGPEFLTYFNYEAQQDKSGLPNDRFSAERPEGSISTLTIQRTEQRDSAMYRCASSSSGGTEKLFFGSGTQLSVL.